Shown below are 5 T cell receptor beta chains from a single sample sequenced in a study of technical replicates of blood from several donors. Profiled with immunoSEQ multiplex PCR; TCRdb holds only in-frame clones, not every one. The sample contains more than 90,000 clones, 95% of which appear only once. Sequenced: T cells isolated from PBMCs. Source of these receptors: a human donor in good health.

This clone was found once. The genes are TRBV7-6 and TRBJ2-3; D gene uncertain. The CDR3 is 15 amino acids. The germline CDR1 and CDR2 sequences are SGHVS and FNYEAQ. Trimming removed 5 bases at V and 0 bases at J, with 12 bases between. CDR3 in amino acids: CASSTLGSSTDTQYF. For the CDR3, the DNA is TGTGCCAGCAGCACTCTAGGATCCAGCACAGATACGCAGTATTTT.

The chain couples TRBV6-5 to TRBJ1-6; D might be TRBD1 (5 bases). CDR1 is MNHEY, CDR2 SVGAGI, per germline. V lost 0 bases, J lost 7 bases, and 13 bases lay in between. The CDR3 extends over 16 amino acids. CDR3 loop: CASSYSMGGVNSPLHF. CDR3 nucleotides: TGTGCCAGCAGTTACTCGATGGGGGGTGTCAATTCACCCCTCCACTTT.

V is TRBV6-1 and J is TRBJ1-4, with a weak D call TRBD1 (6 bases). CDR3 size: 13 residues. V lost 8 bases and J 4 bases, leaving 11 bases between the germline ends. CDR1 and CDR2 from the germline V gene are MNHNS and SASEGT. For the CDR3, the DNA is TGTGCCAGCGCGGGGGCTGGTAATGAAAAACTGTTTTTT. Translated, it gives CASAGAGNEKLFF.

CDR3 amino acids: CASGNREGYTF. CDR3 nucleotide sequence: TGTGCCAGCGGAAACAGGGAAGGCTACACCTTC. V usage is TRBV28 and J usage is TRBJ1-2; the D gene is possibly TRBD1 (6 bases). The CDR3 is made up of 11 amino acids. V was clipped by 8 bases and J by 8 bases, with 12 bases between them. From germline, CDR1 is MDHEN and CDR2 SYDVKM.

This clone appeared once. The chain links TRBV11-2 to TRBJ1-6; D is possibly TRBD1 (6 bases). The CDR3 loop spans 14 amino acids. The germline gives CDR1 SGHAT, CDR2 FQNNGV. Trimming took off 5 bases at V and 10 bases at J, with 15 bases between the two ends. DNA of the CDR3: TGTGCCAGCAGCAAAGGACAGTCGGGCTCACCCCTCCACTTT. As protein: CASSKGQSGSPLHF.